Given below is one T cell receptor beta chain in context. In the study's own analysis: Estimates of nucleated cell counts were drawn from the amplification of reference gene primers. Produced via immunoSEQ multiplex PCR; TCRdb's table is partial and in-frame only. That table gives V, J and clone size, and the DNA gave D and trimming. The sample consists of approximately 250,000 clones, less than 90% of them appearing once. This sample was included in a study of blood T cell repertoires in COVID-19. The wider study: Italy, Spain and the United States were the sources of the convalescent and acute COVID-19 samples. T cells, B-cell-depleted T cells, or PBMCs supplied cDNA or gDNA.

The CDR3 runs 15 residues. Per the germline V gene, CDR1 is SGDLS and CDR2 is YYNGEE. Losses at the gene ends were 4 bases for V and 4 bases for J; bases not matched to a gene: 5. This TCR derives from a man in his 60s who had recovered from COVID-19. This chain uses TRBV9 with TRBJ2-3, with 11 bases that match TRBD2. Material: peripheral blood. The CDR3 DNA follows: TGTGCCAGCAGCATTAGCGGGAGGGCCTCAGATACGCAGTATTTT. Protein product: CASSISGRASDTQYF.